Described below is a single T cell receptor beta chain sequence and its context. This clonotype has at least ten counts. Its antigen has not been determined. No much larger clonotype is one base removed from it; base qualities were not supplied. Library construction relied on 5' RACE. Data came from an Illumina HiSeq 2000. Template switching added a universal primer binding site, and the final cDNA carried a unique molecular identifier that allowed TCR cDNA molecules to be counted accurately. Specific primers in the conserved constant-segment region were used to synthesize first-strand cDNA for the TCR alpha and beta chains. To control for contamination, each cDNA library was double barcoded with a SMART-Mk sample barcode plus Illumina barcodes. TruSeq adapter sequences, together with Illumina sample barcodes, were added in two successive PCR steps. The TCR alpha and beta cDNA libraries were sequenced on the Illumina HiSeq platform using custom primers. On the authors' methods: Raw reads were processed with MiGEC to extract unique molecular identifiers, and MiXCR was used to determine CDR3 positions. For each individual, recombination models were inferred using an EM algorithm with the repgenHMM and IGoR tools. Shared clonotype analysis was performed with the tcR package in R, normalizing sharing by the product of cloneset sizes. To study raw recombination without the effects of thymic and clonal selection, out-of-frame nonproductive sequences were analyzed. In TCRdb, the public reads were trimmed at Q25 with fastp and aligned with MiXCR, with productive beta chains retained. CDR3 protein duplicates are merged, each entry listing the most common genes and DNA. The V and J calls and clone size are TCRdb's, not the authors'. The sample includes roughly 250,000 distinct CDR3 sequences, with 6% to 8% observed a single time. In total, the top ten clones hold approximately 5.4% of the sample.

All donors were healthy Caucasians. The twin cohort comprised three pairs of female monozygotic twins, all aged about 18 to 30 years. CD4+ and CD8+ T cell populations were isolated with positive isolation kits from Invitrogen. The CDR3 runs 15 residues from the cysteine to the phenylalanine. Here the CDR3 DNA is all that survives: 45 bases in frame from base 1. CDR1 SEHNR and CDR2 FQNEAQ were looked up in the germline V gene (reference sequence). Between the V and J ends, shortened by 3 bases and 5 bases respectively, the junction contains 16 bases. The sample is drawn from a study of identical twins listed by TCRdb under 2016. The study in broad terms: The study deep-sequenced TCR alpha and beta repertoires from monozygotic twins, unrelated adults of various ages and cord blood to test whether fetal clonotypes persist. Replicate twin experiments were performed at different times using different library preparation protocols to rule out contamination. The paper as a whole reports these results and caveats: Out-of-frame TCR alpha sequences shared between twins showed an excess of low generation-probability sequences compared with coincidental sharing between unrelated individuals. Recombination models systematically underestimated out-of-frame TCR alpha sharing in monozygotic twins but agreed with sharing between unrelated individuals. Zero-insertion analyses could be partly confounded by invariant T cells such as MAIT and iNKT, though diverse VJ usage argued against such confounding for most clonotypes. Because the same donors could not be followed over many years, conclusions were based on cross-sectional statistical analysis. In beta out-of-frame sequences, excess twin sharing was weaker, because having fewer shared sequences lowered the signal-to-noise ratio. Abundant cord blood beta clonotypes had fewer insertions, young adult naive repertoires showed a similar but weaker trend, and memory repertoires showed no such trend.

This sample was also put to use in a study of yellow fever vaccine responses in identical twins. According to the second study: The authors reported that the T cell response to vaccination in identical twins appeared partly convergent and partly personalized. In the study, vaccine-responding T cell clones were precisely tracked in identical twins.

The rearrangement joined TRBV7-9 to TRBJ2-5; a confident D gene designation cannot be given. This clonotype originated in a woman younger than 30 in good health. Sequencing was done on a sample of CD8+ T cells sorted from blood. The CDR3: CASSFLRERGETQYF. The DNA sequence is TGTGCCAGCAGCTTTCTCAGAGAACGTGGGGAGACCCAGTACTTC.